Listed below are T cell receptor beta chains from one sample, sequenced in a study of post-analysis software for immune sequencing data. TCRdb re-called the PCR reads through MiXCR, storing one row per CDR3 protein. The profile covers roughly 800,000 distinct CDR3 sequences, with roughly 50% appearing a single time and roughly 5% taken by the ten largest. The sample consisted of blood. Receptors were obtained from a girl between 5 and 17 years old with multiple sclerosis. CDR3s include the opening cysteine and the closing phenylalanine or tryptophan. D genes are given only for firm matches. Not all rows give a size; the values are once, few, many and, for expanded clones, a class.

V gene: TRBV7-8; clone size: .; J gene: TRBJ2-7; D gene: TRBD1; CDR3 DNA: TGTGCCAGCAGCTCCAAGCCCGGGACAGCTACCTACGAGCAGTACTTC; CDR3 protein: CASSSKPGTATYEQYF
V gene: TRBV12-5; clone size: .; J gene: TRBJ2-3; D gene: .; CDR3 DNA: TGTGCTAGTGGTTGGGGAACAGAAGGGGCCACAGATACGCAGTATTTT; CDR3 protein: CASGWGTEGATDTQYF
V gene: TRBV27; clone size: .; J gene: TRBJ2-7; D gene: TRBD1; CDR3 DNA: TGTGCCAGCAGTTCCGGGGACAGGGGCACCTACGAGCAGTACTTC; CDR3 protein: CASSSGDRGTYEQYF
V gene: TRBV5-1; clone size: .; J gene: TRBJ2-5; D gene: TRBD2; CDR3 DNA: TGCGCCAGCAGCTTGCAACCCGGGGGGGGAGAGACCCAGTACTTC; CDR3 protein: CASSLQPGGGETQYF
V gene: TRBV7-2; clone size: few; J gene: TRBJ1-2; D gene: .; CDR3 DNA: TGTGCCAGCAACCCAGGGGAGGGTGGCTACACCTTC; CDR3 protein: CASNPGEGGYTF
V gene: TRBV4-3; clone size: .; J gene: TRBJ1-1; D gene: .; CDR3 DNA: TGCGCCAGCAGCCAAGAGGTAGCAGGGGCGAGGGATGAAGCTTTCTTT; CDR3 protein: CASSQEVAGARDEAFF
V gene: TRBV6-6; clone size: .; J gene: TRBJ2-7; D gene: TRBD1; CDR3 DNA: TGTGCCAGCAGTTACCGGGACAGGGACTACGAGCAGTACTTC; CDR3 protein: CASSYRDRDYEQYF
V gene: TRBV28; clone size: .; J gene: TRBJ2-7; D gene: TRBD1; CDR3 DNA: TGTGCCAGCAGCCGACCTGGACAGGGGAAACTCGGGCAGTACTTC; CDR3 protein: CASSRPGQGKLGQYF
V gene: TRBV28; clone size: .; J gene: TRBJ1-5; D gene: .; CDR3 DNA: TGTGCCAGCAAGGAGGGGACTATTAGCAATCAGCCCCAGCATTTT; CDR3 protein: CASKEGTISNQPQHF
V gene: TRBV7-2; clone size: .; J gene: TRBJ1-2; D gene: TRBD1; CDR3 DNA: TGTGCCAGCAGCTTAAAGAGGGACAGGGACTTTAGCTATGGCTACACCTTC; CDR3 protein: CASSLKRDRDFSYGYTF
V gene: TRBV12-3/TRBV12-4; clone size: .; J gene: TRBJ1-2; D gene: .; CDR3 DNA: TGTGCCAGCAGTCCAAACCGGGGGGCTCATGGCTACACCTTC; CDR3 protein: CASSPNRGAHGYTF